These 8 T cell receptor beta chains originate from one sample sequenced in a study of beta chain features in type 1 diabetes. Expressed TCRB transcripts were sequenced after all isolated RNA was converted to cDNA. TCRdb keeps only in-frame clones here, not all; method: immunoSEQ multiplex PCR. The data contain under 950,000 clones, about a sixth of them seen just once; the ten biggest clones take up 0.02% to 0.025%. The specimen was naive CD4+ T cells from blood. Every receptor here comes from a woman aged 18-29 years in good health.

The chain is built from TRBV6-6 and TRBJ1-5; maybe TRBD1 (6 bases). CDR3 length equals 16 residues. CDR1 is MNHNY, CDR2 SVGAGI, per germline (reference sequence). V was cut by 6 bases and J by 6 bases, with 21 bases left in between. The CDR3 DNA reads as TGTGCCAGCAGCAAGACAACAGGGTTGAGTGGTCAGCCCCAGCATTTT. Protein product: CASSKTTGLSGQPQHF.

The CDR3: CASRNASGVFGAFF. The CDR3 DNA reads as TGTGCCAGCAGAAACGCCTCTGGGGTGTTTGGAGCTTTCTTT. The chain couples TRBV28 to TRBJ1-1; the D is unclear. The V and J ends lost 6 bases and 10 bases respectively, with 21 bases between them. Germline V gives CDR1 MDHEN, CDR2 SYDVKM. This CDR3 comprises 14 residues. Looking up the rest from reference TRBV28 and TRBJ1-1 gives the full variable domain: DVKVTQSSRYLVKRTGEKVFLECVQDMDHENMFWYRQDPGLGLRLIYFSYDVKMKEKGDIPEGYSVSREKKERFSLILESASTNQTSMYLCASRNASGVFGAFFGQGTRLTVV.

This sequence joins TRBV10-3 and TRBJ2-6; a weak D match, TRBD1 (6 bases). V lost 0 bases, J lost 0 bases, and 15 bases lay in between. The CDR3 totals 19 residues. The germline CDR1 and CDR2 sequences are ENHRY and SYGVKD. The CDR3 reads CAISESRGGSASGANVLTF. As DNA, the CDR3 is TGTGCCATCAGTGAGTCCAGAGGGGGATCCGCCTCTGGGGCCAACGTCCTGACTTTC.

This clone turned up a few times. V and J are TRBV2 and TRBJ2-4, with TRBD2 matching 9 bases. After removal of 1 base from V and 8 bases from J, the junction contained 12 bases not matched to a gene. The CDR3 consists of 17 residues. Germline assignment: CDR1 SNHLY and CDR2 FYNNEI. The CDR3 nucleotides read TGTGCCAGCAGTGAAGAGGGGGGGACTAGCCCCAGGGACATTCAGTACTTC. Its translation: CASSEEGGTSPRDIQYF.

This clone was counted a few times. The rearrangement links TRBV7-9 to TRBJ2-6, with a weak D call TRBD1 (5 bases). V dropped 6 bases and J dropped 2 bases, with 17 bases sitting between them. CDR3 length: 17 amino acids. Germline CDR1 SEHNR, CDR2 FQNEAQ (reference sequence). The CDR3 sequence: CASSIQGFKTGANVLTF. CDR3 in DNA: TGTGCCAGCAGTATTCAGGGATTCAAAACTGGGGCCAACGTCCTGACTTTC.

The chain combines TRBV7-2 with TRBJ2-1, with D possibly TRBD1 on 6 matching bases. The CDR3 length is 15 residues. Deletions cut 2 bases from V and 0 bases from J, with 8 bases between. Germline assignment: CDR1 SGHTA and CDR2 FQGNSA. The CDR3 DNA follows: TGTGCCAGCAGCTTACAGGGGAGCTCCTACAATGAGCAGTTCTTC. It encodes CASSLQGSSYNEQFF.

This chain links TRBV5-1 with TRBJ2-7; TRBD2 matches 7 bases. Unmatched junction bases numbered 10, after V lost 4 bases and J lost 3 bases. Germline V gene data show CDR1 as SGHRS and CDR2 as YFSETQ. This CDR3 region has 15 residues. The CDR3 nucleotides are TGCGCCAGCAGCACACTACCGGGCGGGAGCTACGAGCAGTACTTC. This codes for CASSTLPGGSYEQYF.

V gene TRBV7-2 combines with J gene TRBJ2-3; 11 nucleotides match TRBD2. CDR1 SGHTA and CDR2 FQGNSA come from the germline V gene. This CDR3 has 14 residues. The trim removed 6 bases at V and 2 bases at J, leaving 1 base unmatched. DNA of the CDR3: TGTGCCAGCAGGACTAGCGGGAACACAGATACGCAGTATTTT. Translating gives CASRTSGNTDTQYF.